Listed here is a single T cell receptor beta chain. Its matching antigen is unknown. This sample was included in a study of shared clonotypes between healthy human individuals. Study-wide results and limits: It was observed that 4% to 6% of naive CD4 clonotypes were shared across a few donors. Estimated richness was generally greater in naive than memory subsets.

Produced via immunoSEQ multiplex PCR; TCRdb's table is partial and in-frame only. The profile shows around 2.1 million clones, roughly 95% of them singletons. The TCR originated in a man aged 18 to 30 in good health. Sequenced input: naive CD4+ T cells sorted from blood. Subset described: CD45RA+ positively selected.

CDR3 sequence (DNA): TGTGCCAGCAGTGAAACCGGGACAGGGTCATTTGGCTACACCTTC. Translating it yields CASSETGTGSFGYTF. This sequence joins TRBV6-1 and TRBJ1-2; 9 bases are shared with TRBD1. The germline V gene has CDR1 MNHNS and CDR2 SASEGT. The J segment lost 7 bases and the V segment lost 2 bases, leaving 8 bases of the junction unmatched. The CDR3 consists of 15 residues.